This passage covers 8 T cell receptor beta chains from one sample sequenced in a study of blood T cell repertoires in COVID-19. TCRdb's copy holds only in-frame clones and misses some; the assay was immunoSEQ multiplex PCR. The sample lists 25,000 to 30,000 clones; 75% to 90% were seen once. The specimen was peripheral blood. The receptors were gathered from a man in his sixties with acute or convalescent COVID-19.

The chain uses TRBV19 and TRBJ1-2; 7 positions match TRBD1. The germline V gene has CDR1 LNHDA and CDR2 SQIVND (reference sequence). With 5 bases clipped from V and 7 bases from J, the junction kept 10 bases outside the gene matches. The CDR3 sequence is 14 residues long. Here the CDR3 DNA reads TGTGCCAGTAGTGAGCCGGGACAGTCCTCTGGCTACACCTTC. This sequence encodes CASSEPGQSSGYTF.

This chain connects TRBV28 to TRBJ2-2, with 9 nucleotides matching TRBD1. This CDR3 comprises 14 residues. With 8 bases clipped from V and 5 bases from J, the junction kept 6 bases outside the gene matches. Germline loops: CDR1 MDHEN, CDR2 SYDVKM. Here the CDR3 DNA reads TGTGCCAGCGGGGACAGGGCGAGGACCGGGGAGCTGTTTTTT. Translated: CASGDRARTGELFF. Full variable domain (rest looked up from reference TRBV28 and TRBJ2-2): DVKVTQSSRYLVKRTGEKVFLECVQDMDHENMFWYRQDPGLGLRLIYFSYDVKMKEKGDIPEGYSVSREKKERFSLILESASTNQTSMYLCASGDRARTGELFFGEGSRLTVL.

This clone was seen a few times. The rearrangement links TRBV3-1 (or the pseudogene TRBV3-2) to TRBJ2-1, with D tentatively TRBD2 (5 bases). Between the trimmed V and J ends, which lost 6 bases and 9 bases, there was a span of 18 bases. Germline assignment: CDR1 LGHDT and CDR2 YNNKEL (reference sequence). The CDR3 totals 14 residues. The CDR3 protein is CASSPGLAAGEQFF. For the CDR3, the DNA is TGTGCCAGCAGTCCCGGACTGGCCGCGGGTGAGCAGTTCTTC.

The V gene is TRBV4-1, the J gene TRBJ2-2, with D possibly being TRBD1 (6 bases). The CDR3 has 15 amino acids. Germline CDR1 MGHRA, CDR2 YSYEKL. The V and J ends lost 0 bases and 3 bases respectively, with 8 bases between them. In DNA, the CDR3 is TGCGCCAGCAGCCAAGATCCAGGGGACACCGGGGAGCTGTTTTTT. This codes for CASSQDPGDTGELFF.

The chain has TRBV25-1 and TRBJ2-3, with TRBD2 matching 10 bases. V shed 6 bases and J 2 bases; nucleotides not matched to a gene: 5. From germline, CDR1 is MGHDK and CDR2 SYGVNS. The CDR3 sequence is 15 residues long. The CDR3, as DNA: TGTGCCAGCAGGTTCAGCGGGGGGGCCACAGATACGCAGTATTTT. Encoded protein: CASRFSGGATDTQYF. The complete variable domain, with remaining parts taken from reference TRBV25-1 and TRBJ2-3, reads EADIYQTPRYLVIGTGKKITLECSQTMGHDKMYWYQQDPGMELHLIHYSYGVNSTEKGDLSSESTVSRIRTEHFPLTLESARPSHTSQYLCASRFSGGATDTQYFGPGTRLTVL.

This clone showed up just once. This rearrangement joins TRBV19 to TRBJ2-3; TRBD2 matches 7 bases. J gave up 5 bases and V 7 bases, and 6 bases lay outside the gene matches. CDR1 is LNHDA, CDR2 SQIVND, per germline (reference sequence). The CDR3 spans 13 residues. The CDR3, as DNA: TGTGCCAGTAACTGGGGGGGAGTAGATACGCAGTATTTT. The encoded protein is CASNWGGVDTQYF.

This clone was seen a single time. V gene TRBV5-1 combines with J gene TRBJ1-2; D is possibly TRBD1 (6 bases). V was cut by 1 base and J by 2 bases, with 12 bases left in between. The germline CDR1 and CDR2 sequences are SGHRS and YFSETQ. CDR3 size: 15 residues. CDR3 amino acids: CASSLRPGANYGYTF. For the CDR3, the DNA is TGCGCCAGCAGCTTGAGGCCAGGGGCCAACTATGGCTACACCTTC.

The CDR3 sequence is CASSTQGGNTEAFF. The CDR3 nucleotides are TGTGCCAGTAGTACTCAGGGAGGGAACACTGAAGCTTTCTTT. V usage is TRBV19 and J usage is TRBJ1-1; TRBD1 might be the D (5 bases). CDR3 length: 14 residues. Trimming shortened V by 4 bases and J by 1 base, and 10 bases separated the two germline ends. Germline CDR1 LNHDA, CDR2 SQIVND (reference sequence).